The present T cell receptor (beta chain) was sequenced within a study of identical twins. Study-level findings and limits: Sequences that were out-of-frame, alpha and twin-shared displayed an excess of low generation probability. Without tracking the same donors, conclusions rested on cross-sectional statistical analysis. Fewer insertions characterized abundant cord blood beta clonotypes, whereas memory repertoires showed none.

Each cDNA held unique molecular identifiers, and template switching gave it a universal primer site. One entry per CDR3 protein results from TCRdb running MiXCR on the 5' RACE reads. The sample has just under 650,000 distinct CDR3 sequences, 7.1% seen once; the top ten hold around 1.6%. This clonotype was counted ten times or more. As yet, its antigen is unknown. Trimming removed 1 base at V and 0 bases at J, with 6 bases between. The CDR3 totals 14 residues. Germline V gene sequence: CDR1 SGHTA, CDR2 FQGTGA. This same sample was also taken into another study, of yellow fever vaccine responses in identical twins.

This clonotype was obtained from a woman aged 18 to 35 in good health. Sample: PBMCs. V is TRBV7-3 and J is TRBJ1-1; D uncertain. CDR3 bases: TGTGCCAGCAGCTTAAAGCCATTGAACACTGAAGCTTTCTTT. As protein: CASSLKPLNTEAFF.